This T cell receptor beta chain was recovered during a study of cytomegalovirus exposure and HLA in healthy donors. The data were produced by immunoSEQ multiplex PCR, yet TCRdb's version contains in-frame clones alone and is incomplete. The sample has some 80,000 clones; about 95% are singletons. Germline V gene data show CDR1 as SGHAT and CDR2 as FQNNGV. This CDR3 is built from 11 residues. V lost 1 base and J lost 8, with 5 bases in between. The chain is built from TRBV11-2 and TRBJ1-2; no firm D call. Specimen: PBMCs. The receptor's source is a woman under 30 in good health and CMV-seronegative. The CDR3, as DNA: TGTGCCAGCAGCTTAGGGCGGGGCTACACCTTC. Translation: CASSLGRGYTF.